This entry lists 25 T cell receptor beta chains sequenced from one sample in a study of cytomegalovirus exposure and HLA in healthy donors. Repertoires were generated with immunoSEQ multiplex PCR, while TCRdb's copy carries only in-frame clones and drops some. The sample has under 70,000 clones; around 89% are singletons. Sample: PBMCs. These receptors were collected from a woman aged 18-29 years in good health and CMV-seronegative.

The V call is TRBV10-3, the J call TRBJ2-7, with a weak D call TRBD2 (6 bases). The CDR3 spans 13 residues. V lost 7 bases and J lost 0, with 10 bases in between. The germline CDR1 and CDR2 sequences are ENHRY and SYGVKD. The DNA for the CDR3 is TGTGCCATCATGCCCGGGAGCTCCTACGAGCAGTACTTC. Protein: CAIMPGSSYEQYF.

The chain recombines TRBV15 with TRBJ1-3; no firm D call. Germline V CDR1 and CDR2: LNHNV, YYDKDF (reference sequence). Trimming cost V 6 bases and J 3 bases, with 9 bases left between them. The CDR3 is 13 residues long. CDR3 sequence (DNA): TGTGCCACCAGTCCTTTGTATGGAAACACCATATATTTT. It translates to CATSPLYGNTIYF.

The chain combines TRBV27 with TRBJ2-2; 13 bases are a match to TRBD2. V gave up 4 bases and J gave up 8 bases; unmatched junction bases: 4. Germline values: CDR1 MNHEY, CDR2 SMNVEV (reference sequence). This CDR3 comprises 15 residues. CDR3 coding DNA: TGTGCCAGCAGTTCACTAGCGGGAGGGTCGGGGGAGCTGTTTTTT. Its translation: CASSSLAGGSGELFF.

Only one count was recorded for this clone. The chain is built from TRBV19 and TRBJ1-5; D uncertain. The CDR3 is made up of 13 amino acids. Germline assignment: CDR1 LNHDA and CDR2 SQIVND (reference sequence). Trimming cost V 0 bases and J 5 bases, with 5 bases left between them. The CDR3 region is CASSIEAYQPQHF. For the CDR3, the DNA is TGTGCCAGTAGTATAGAAGCGTATCAGCCCCAGCATTTT.

The rearrangement joins TRBV10-1 to TRBJ1-2; D remains unclear. Looked up from germline, CDR1 is WNHNN and CDR2 is SYGVQD (reference sequence). Trimming took 0 bases from V and 8 from J, leaving 10 bases between them. CDR3 length equals 13 residues. CDR3 protein: CASSESQTGGYTF. In nucleotides, the CDR3 is TGCGCCAGCAGTGAGTCGCAAACGGGAGGCTACACCTTC.

This rearrangement joins TRBV9 to TRBJ1-1; TRBD1 aligns across 7 bases. CDR3 length equals 15 residues. Germline V gives CDR1 SGDLS, CDR2 YYNGEE. The ends lost 4 bases at V and 3 bases at J; junction bases unmatched: 9. CDR3 in DNA: TGTGCCAGCAGCAAACCCCCGGGACAGTACACTGAAGCTTTCTTT. It is translated as CASSKPPGQYTEAFF.

V gene TRBV11-2 combines with J gene TRBJ2-3; tentatively, D is TRBD2 (6 bases). Germline V gives CDR1 SGHAT, CDR2 FQNNGV. The V and J ends lost 5 bases and 5 bases respectively, with 17 bases between them. The CDR3 extends over 15 amino acids. CDR3 in DNA: TGTGCCAGCAGCGCGGGGAGAGGGGCCCAAGATACGCAGTATTTT. Translating gives CASSAGRGAQDTQYF.

V and J are TRBV30 and TRBJ2-5; 13 bases line up with TRBD2. Trimming removed 4 bases from V and 3 bases from J; junction bases left unmatched: 5. The germline V gene encodes CDR1 GTSNPN and CDR2 SVGIG (reference sequence). The CDR3 is 15 amino acids. CDR3 amino acids: CAWTRTSGGKETQYF. In nucleotides, the CDR3 is TGTGCCTGGACACGGACTAGCGGGGGCAAAGAGACCCAGTACTTC.

The gene calls are TRBV20-1 and TRBJ1-1; D remains unclear. Trimming stripped 5 bases from V and 6 bases from J, with 10 bases between. Per germline, CDR1 DFQATT and CDR2 SNEGSKA (reference sequence). CDR3 size: 11 residues. The CDR3 DNA reads TGCAGTGCTGGGAGGGAACCTGAAGCTTTCTTT. Protein sequence: CSAGREPEAFF.

The chain is built from TRBV19 and TRBJ1-1; TRBD1 agrees at 7 bases. Germline V gives CDR1 LNHDA, CDR2 SQIVND (reference sequence). Trimming removed 6 bases from V and 1 base from J; junction bases left unmatched: 8. This CDR3 is built from 15 residues. DNA for the CDR3: TGTGCCAGTAGCCAAGACAGGGCAGCGAACACTGAAGCTTTCTTT. It codes for CASSQDRAANTEAFF.

The chain links TRBV19 to TRBJ2-7; TRBD1 aligns across 10 bases. V lost 6 bases to trimming and J lost 0 bases; unmatched junction nucleotides: 5. The CDR3 runs to 15 residues. Germline V gives CDR1 LNHDA, CDR2 SQIVND (reference sequence). CDR3 nucleotides: TGTGCCAGTAGCCGAAGGACAGGGGGCTCCTACGAGCAGTACTTC. The encoded protein is CASSRRTGGSYEQYF.

The rearrangement uses TRBV7-9 and TRBJ2-1; tentative D call: TRBD2 (6 bases). Trimming left V 0 bases short and J 5 bases short, with 8 bases between. CDR1 and CDR2 from the germline V gene are SEHNR and FQNEAQ (reference sequence). The CDR3 length is 14 residues. The CDR3 DNA reads as TGTGCCAGCAGCTTAGCTCCTAGCGACAATGAGCAGTTCTTC. This codes for CASSLAPSDNEQFF.

The chain recombines TRBV7-8 with TRBJ2-2; 8 nucleotides line up with TRBD1. The CDR3 is made up of 16 amino acids. V trimming: 7 bases; J trimming: 0 bases; junction bases outside the gene matches: 7. Germline V gene sequence: CDR1 SGHVS, CDR2 FQNEAQ. The CDR3 DNA reads as TGTGCCAGCACTCAACAACAGGGGGCGAACACCGGGGAGCTGTTTTTT. Amino acids: CASTQQQGANTGELFF.

This clone showed up just a few times. The chain recombines TRBV7-2 with TRBJ2-7; D is perhaps TRBD1 (6 bases). Germline V CDR1 and CDR2: SGHTA, FQGNSA. The V gene lost 1 base and the J gene lost 0 bases, with 16 bases spanning the gap. CDR3 length: 17 residues. The CDR3 here is CASSLVATGLFSYEQYF. The CDR3, as DNA: TGTGCCAGCAGCTTAGTCGCAACAGGGTTGTTCTCCTACGAGCAGTACTTC. Using reference TRBV7-2 and TRBJ2-7 for the parts outside the CDR3, the full variable domain is GAGVSQSPSNKVTEKGKDVELRCDPISGHTALYWYRQSLGQGLEFLIYFQGNSAPDKSGLPSDRFSAERTGGSVSTLTIQRTQQEDSAVYLCASSLVATGLFSYEQYFGPGTRLTVT.

Details on this clone: An end of the junction does not agree with germline; a read error may underlie this. This chain joins TRBV6-4 and TRBJ2-7; 8 bases are a match to TRBD2. From germline, CDR1 is MRHNA and CDR2 SNTAGT. The CDR3 has 13 residues. This chain's CDR3 is CASKRGSYYEQYF. CDR3 nucleotides: TGTGCTAGCAAGCGGGGGTCCTACTACGAGCAGTACTTC.

V usage is TRBV5-6 and J usage is TRBJ2-4; 8 bases match TRBD2. V lost 4 bases, J lost 6 bases, and 6 bases stayed unmatched. The length of the CDR3 is 14 residues. Germline V CDR1 and CDR2: SGHDT, YYEEEE. The CDR3 DNA reads as TGTGCCAGCAGCCCGGGAAGCGGGGGAAACATTCAGTACTTC. Its translation: CASSPGSGGNIQYF.

This clone was detected only once. V usage is TRBV4-1 and J usage is TRBJ1-3; 7 bases are shared with TRBD1. From germline, CDR1 is MGHRA and CDR2 YSYEKL. This CDR3 comprises 16 residues. Trimming removed 4 bases from V and 0 bases from J; junction bases left unmatched: 6. CDR3 nucleotide sequence: TGCGCCAGCAGCCGGTTAGGACAGGCCTCTGGAAACACCATATATTTT. Amino acid sequence: CASSRLGQASGNTIYF.

The chain combines TRBV11-3 with TRBJ2-1, with D tentatively TRBD1 (6 bases). This CDR3 has 15 residues. Trimming removed 4 bases at V and 6 bases at J, with 16 bases between. CDR1 and CDR2 (germline): SGHNT, YENEEA. The CDR3 DNA reads TGTGCCAGCAGCTCGGACAGCTTGGGACCCAATGAGCAGTTCTTC. Its protein product is CASSSDSLGPNEQFF.

This chain joins TRBV7-9 and TRBJ1-3; tentatively, D is TRBD1 (5 bases). This CDR3 has 16 amino acids. Trimming removed 2 bases at V and 2 bases at J, with 13 bases between. The germline V gene encodes CDR1 SEHNR and CDR2 FQNEAQ (reference sequence). Here the CDR3 reads CASSLRPGTAGNTIYF. In DNA, the CDR3 is TGTGCCAGCAGCTTACGCCCCGGGACTGCTGGAAACACCATATATTTT.

The chain combines TRBV27 with TRBJ2-7, with TRBD2 matching over 7 bases. The CDR3 spans 15 residues. Germline V gene lookup returns CDR1 MNHEY and CDR2 SMNVEV (reference sequence). The junction had 10 bases not matched to a gene; V was cut back by 6 bases and J by 2 bases. The CDR3 DNA is TGTGCCAGCAGCCAAAAGACTAGCAACCCCTACGAGCAGTACTTC. The encoded protein is CASSQKTSNPYEQYF.

V usage is TRBV30 and J usage is TRBJ2-3, with D possibly matching TRBD2 (6 bases). The CDR3 is 15 residues long. The germline CDR1 and CDR2 sequences are GTSNPN and SVGIG (reference sequence). Trimming took off 0 bases at V and 0 bases at J, with 10 bases between the two ends. For the CDR3, the DNA is TGTGCCTGGAGTGTAGTAGCGGTGAGCACAGATACGCAGTATTTT. Protein sequence: CAWSVVAVSTDTQYF.

This rearrangement joins TRBV29-1 to TRBJ2-4; tentatively, D is TRBD2 (5 bases). Per germline, CDR1 SQVTM and CDR2 ANQGSEA. Trimming took 4 bases from V and 5 from J, leaving 12 bases between them. CDR3 length: 13 residues. The CDR3 DNA follows: TGCAGCGTTGCTCCGGGGAGCCAAAACATTCAGTACTTC. Its protein product is CSVAPGSQNIQYF.

This clone appeared a single time. V is TRBV2 and J is TRBJ2-6, with D tentatively TRBD1 (5 bases). Germline V gene data show CDR1 as SNHLY and CDR2 as FYNNEI. The V end was cut by 9 bases, the J end by 4 bases, with 16 bases between. The CDR3 runs 15 residues. The CDR3 DNA follows: TGTGCCAGACAGACAGCTTCAAGGGGGGCCAACGTCCTGACTTTC. Its translation: CARQTASRGANVLTF.

The CDR3 sequence is CASSFQHLSTDTQYF. Here the CDR3 DNA reads TGTGCCAGCAGTTTCCAACACCTTAGCACAGATACGCAGTATTTT. V is TRBV27 and J is TRBJ2-3, with D unresolved. This CDR3 has 15 residues. Germline CDR1 is MNHEY and CDR2 is SMNVEV (reference sequence). Trimming took off 3 bases at V and 0 bases at J, with 10 bases between the two ends.

The chain links TRBV7-3 to TRBJ2-6; D possibly corresponds to TRBD2 (5 bases). Between the trimmed V and J ends, which lost 5 bases and 0 bases, there was a span of 8 bases. The CDR3 is 15 residues long. The germline gives CDR1 SGHTA, CDR2 FQGTGA. In nucleotides, the CDR3 is TGTGCCAGCAGCCGGGATCACTCTGGGGCCAACGTCCTGACTTTC. It encodes CASSRDHSGANVLTF. The full variable domain, its missing parts supplied by reference TRBV7-3 and TRBJ2-6, is GAGVSQTPSNKVTEKGKYVELRCDPISGHTALYWYRQSLGQGPEFLIYFQGTGAADDSGLPNDRFFAVRPEGSVSTLKIQRTERGDSAVYLCASSRDHSGANVLTFGAGSRLTVL.